This T cell receptor (beta chain) was found in a study of cytomegalovirus exposure and HLA in healthy donors. Vbeta (60) and Jbeta (13) primers were used in the PCR. Sequenced by immunoSEQ multiplex PCR; TCRdb stores in-frame clones only, minus some. The repertoire holds 100,000 to 150,000 clones, with around 72% as singletons. Each of the donors was a healthy bone marrow donor. The CDR3 totals 11 residues. V was clipped by 8 bases and J by 7 bases; unmatched bases: 4. Per the germline V gene, CDR1 is SNHLY and CDR2 is FYNNEI. Sample: PBMCs. This clonotype was obtained from a man aged 25-45 years in good health and CMV-seronegative. The V and J genes are TRBV2 and TRBJ1-1; TRBD1 aligns across 7 bases. The CDR3 sequence: CASRQGDEAFF. As DNA, the CDR3 is TGTGCCAGCCGCCAGGGGGATGAAGCTTTCTTT.